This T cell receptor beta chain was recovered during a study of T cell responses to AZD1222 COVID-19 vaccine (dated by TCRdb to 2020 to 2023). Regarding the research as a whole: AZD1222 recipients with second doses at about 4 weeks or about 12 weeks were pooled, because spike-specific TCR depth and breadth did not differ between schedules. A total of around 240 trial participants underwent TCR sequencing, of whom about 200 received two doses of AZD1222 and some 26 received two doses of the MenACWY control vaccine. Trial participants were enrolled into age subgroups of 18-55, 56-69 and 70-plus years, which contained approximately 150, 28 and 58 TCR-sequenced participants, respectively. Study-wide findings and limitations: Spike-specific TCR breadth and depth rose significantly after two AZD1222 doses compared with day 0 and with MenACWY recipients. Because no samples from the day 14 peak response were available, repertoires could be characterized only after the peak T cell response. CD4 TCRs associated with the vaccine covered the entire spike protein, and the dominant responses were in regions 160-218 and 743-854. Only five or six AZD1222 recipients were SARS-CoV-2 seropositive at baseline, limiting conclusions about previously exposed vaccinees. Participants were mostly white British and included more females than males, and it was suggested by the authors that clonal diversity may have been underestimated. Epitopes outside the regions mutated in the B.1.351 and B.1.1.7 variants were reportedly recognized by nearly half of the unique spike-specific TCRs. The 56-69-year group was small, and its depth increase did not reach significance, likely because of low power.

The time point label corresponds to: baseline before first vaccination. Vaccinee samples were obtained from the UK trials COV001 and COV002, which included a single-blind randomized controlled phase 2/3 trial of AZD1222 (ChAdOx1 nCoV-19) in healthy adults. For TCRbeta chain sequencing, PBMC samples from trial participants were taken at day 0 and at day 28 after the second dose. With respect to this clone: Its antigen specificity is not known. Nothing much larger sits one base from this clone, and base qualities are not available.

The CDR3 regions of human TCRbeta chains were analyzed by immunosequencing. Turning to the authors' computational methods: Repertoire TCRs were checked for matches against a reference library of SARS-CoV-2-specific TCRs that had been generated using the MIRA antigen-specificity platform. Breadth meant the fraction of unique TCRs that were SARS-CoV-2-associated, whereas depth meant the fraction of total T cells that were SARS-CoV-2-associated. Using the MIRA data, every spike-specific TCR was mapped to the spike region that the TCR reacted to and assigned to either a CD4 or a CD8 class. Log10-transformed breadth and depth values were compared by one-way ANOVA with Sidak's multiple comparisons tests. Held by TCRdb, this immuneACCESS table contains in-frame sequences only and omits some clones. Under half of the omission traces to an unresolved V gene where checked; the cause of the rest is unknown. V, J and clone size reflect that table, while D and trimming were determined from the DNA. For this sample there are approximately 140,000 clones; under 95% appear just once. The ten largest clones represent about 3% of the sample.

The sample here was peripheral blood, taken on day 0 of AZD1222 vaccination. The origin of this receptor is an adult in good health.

The CDR3 loop reads CASSPLPSVTETQYF. At the DNA level, the sequence is TGTGCCAGCAGCCCGTTGCCCTCGGTAACAGAGACCCAGTACTTC. Recombination connected TRBV7-6 to TRBJ2-5; a confident D gene designation cannot be given. Sequences SGHVS (CDR1) and FNYEAQ (CDR2) are obtained from the germline V gene. V loses 5 bases of germline sequence and J loses 4 bases, and the interval between the two ends is 17 bases. The CDR3 has 15 amino acids, counting the end cysteine and phenylalanine. Kept here is only the CDR3 DNA, which spans 45 bases and is read in frame from base 1.